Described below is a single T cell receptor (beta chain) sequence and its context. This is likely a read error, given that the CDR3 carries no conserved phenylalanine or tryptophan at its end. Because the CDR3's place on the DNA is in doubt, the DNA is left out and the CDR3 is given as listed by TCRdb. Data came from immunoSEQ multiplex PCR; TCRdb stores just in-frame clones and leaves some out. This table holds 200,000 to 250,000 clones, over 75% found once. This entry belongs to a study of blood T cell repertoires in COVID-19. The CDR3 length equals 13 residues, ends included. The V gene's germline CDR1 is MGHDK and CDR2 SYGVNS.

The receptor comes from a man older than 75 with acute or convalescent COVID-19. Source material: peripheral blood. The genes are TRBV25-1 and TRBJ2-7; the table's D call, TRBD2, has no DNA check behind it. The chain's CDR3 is CASRRGTGTPVSL.